This T cell receptor beta chain comes out of a study of T and B cells in COVID-19 patients. In the study overall: Blood was sampled from COVID-19 patients who were either actively infected or recovered. Most recovered patients had mild to moderate COVID-19 treated as outpatients. Findings and caveats of the study: Few blood samples existed from mildly ill patients during symptoms or early in severe cases. CD4+, regulatory T cell, CD8+ and sorted SARS-CoV-2-responsive or tetramer+ T cells were not yet sequenced.

TRB was amplified from about 250-500 ng of blood genomic DNA. Germline V lookup: CDR1 KGHDR, CDR2 SFDVKD. V was cut by 4 bases and J by 5 bases, with 5 bases left in between. There are 12 residues in the CDR3. BIOMED2 TRB-A/B primer pools were used in multiplex TRB PCR. TCRdb passed the multiplex PCR reads through MiXCR, listing each CDR3 protein once. The sample comprises some 4,000 distinct CDR3 sequences, 22% of which are singletons, and approximately 24% rests with the top ten. In the case of this clonotype: The antigen remains undetermined.

Source material: blood. The chain recombines TRBV24-1 with TRBJ1-5, with D maybe TRBD1 (5 bases). This receptor was identified in a human donor with active COVID-19. CDR3 region: CATSEQDQPQHF. The CDR3 DNA follows: TGTGCCACCAGTGAACAGGATCAGCCCCAGCATTTT.